Each of the 22 T cell receptor beta chains below was sequenced from the same sample in a study of T-cell reconstitution after alpha-beta-depleted transplantation in children. Construction of the TCRbeta library involved unique molecular identifiers. TCRdb independently ran MiXCR on the PCR reads; one entry per CDR3 protein. The sample includes some 550,000 distinct CDR3 sequences, about a sixth of them seen just once. Sequencing was performed on PBMCs from the stem cell graft donor, taken from the stem cell graft. These receptors came from a human donor who donated a stem cell graft to a child with acute lymphoblastic leukemia.

J is TRBJ1-1 and V is TRBV6-5; TRBD1 is a possible D gene (5 bases). The V and J ends lost 0 bases and 2 bases respectively, with 10 bases between them. This CDR3 spans 15 amino acids. Looked up from germline, CDR1 is MNHEY and CDR2 is SVGAGI. This chain's CDR3 is CASSYSGTLNTEAFF. The CDR3 DNA reads as TGTGCCAGCAGTTACTCTGGGACCCTTAACACTGAAGCTTTCTTT.

This clonotype occurred a few times. This chain connects TRBV5-4 to TRBJ1-1; possibly TRBD1 for D (5 bases). From germline, CDR1 is SGHNT and CDR2 YYREEE (reference sequence). Trimming pared 1 base from V and 1 base from J, leaving 23 bases between. This CDR3 spans 19 amino acids. This chain's CDR3 is CASSLPEIRGVPKNTEAFF. The CDR3 nucleotides are TGTGCCAGCAGCTTGCCCGAAATCCGAGGGGTGCCGAAGAACACTGAAGCTTTCTTT. The full variable domain, completed using reference TRBV5-4 and TRBJ1-1, is ETGVTQSPTHLIKTRGQQVTLRCSSQSGHNTVSWYQQALGQGPQFIFQYYREEENGRGNFPPRFSGLQFPNYSSELNVNALELDDSALYLCASSLPEIRGVPKNTEAFFGQGTRLTVV.

The genes are TRBV19 and TRBJ2-2; tentatively, D is TRBD2 (6 bases). The germline V gene encodes CDR1 LNHDA and CDR2 SQIVND (reference sequence). The CDR3 consists of 18 residues. Deletions cut 7 bases from V and 5 bases from J, with 26 bases between. The CDR3 DNA reads as TGTGCCAGTACCATGGGCCTCGGAGGGTCAGGGCGGACCGGGGAGCTGTTTTTT. The encoded protein is CASTMGLGGSGRTGELFF.

This clonotype was counted between two and nine times. The chain has TRBV20-1 and TRBJ2-7; 9 bases align to TRBD2. The V gene end was trimmed by 2 bases and the J gene end by 2 bases; junction bases not matched to a gene: 4. CDR1 DFQATT and CDR2 SNEGSKA come from the germline V gene (reference sequence). This CDR3 comprises 14 residues. CDR3: CSARLAGPPYEQYF. CDR3 coding DNA: TGCAGTGCTAGACTAGCGGGACCCCCCTACGAGCAGTACTTC.

This clonotype was seen a handful of times. This chain links TRBV7-9 with TRBJ2-1, with 10 bases matching TRBD1. Germline trimming cut 5 bases from V and 2 bases from J; bases unmatched to any gene: 3. The germline CDR1 and CDR2 sequences are SEHNR and FQNEAQ (reference sequence). This CDR3 contains 15 residues. Written as DNA, the CDR3 is TGTGCCAGCAGCGCCGGGACAGGGGCCTACAATGAGCAGTTCTTC. Protein sequence: CASSAGTGAYNEQFF.

The chain couples TRBV27 to TRBJ2-7; 7 bases line up with TRBD1. Trimming cost V 4 bases and J 4 bases; bases outside gene matches: 10. The CDR3 totals 15 residues. Germline CDR1 is MNHEY and CDR2 is SMNVEV (reference sequence). In DNA form, the CDR3 reads TGTGCCAGCAGTTCGACAGGGTCTTCGTTGTACGAGCAGTACTTC. Its translation is CASSSTGSSLYEQYF.

This chain links TRBV20-1 with TRBJ2-3; D is possibly TRBD2 (5 bases). Germline V lookup: CDR1 DFQATT, CDR2 SNEGSKA (reference sequence). The CDR3 extends over 12 amino acids. Trimming stripped 1 base from V and 4 bases from J, with 6 bases between. CDR3 coding DNA: TGCAGTGCTAGAGGGCGGGCAGATACGCAGTATTTT. Protein product: CSARGRADTQYF.

This clonotype was observed a few times. The V call is TRBV4-1, the J call TRBJ2-7; 9 bases map to TRBD1. This CDR3 has 13 amino acids. Trimming at V came to 6 bases and at J to 4 bases, leaving 4 bases not matched to a gene. Germline CDR1 MGHRA, CDR2 YSYEKL. In DNA, the CDR3 is TGCGCCAGCAGGATGACAGGGGGGTACGAGCAGTACTTC. As protein: CASRMTGGYEQYF.

This clonotype has a handful of counts. The chain carries TRBV12-3 or TRBV12-4 and TRBJ2-7, with 9 nucleotides matching TRBD1. CDR3 size: 13 residues. The junction had 2 bases not matched to a gene; V was cut back by 7 bases and J by 1 base. The CDR3 loop reads CASKTGGSYEQYF. The DNA for the CDR3 is TGTGCCAGCAAGACAGGGGGTTCCTACGAGCAGTACTTC.

This chain connects TRBV7-2 to TRBJ2-7; D possibly matches TRBD1 or TRBD2 (6 bases each). The germline gives CDR1 SGHTA, CDR2 FQGNSA. The CDR3 loop spans 17 amino acids. V gave up 0 bases and J gave up 3 bases, with 18 bases separating them. CDR3 bases: TGTGCCAGCAGCTTAGCAGGGGTGATCGGGGGCTTCTACGAGCAGTACTTC. This sequence encodes CASSLAGVIGGFYEQYF.

For this clonotype: A junction boundary mismatches the germline segment, possibly from a read error. V gene TRBV5-1 combines with J gene TRBJ1-4; 7 nucleotides match TRBD1. Germline V lookup: CDR1 SGHRS, CDR2 YFSETQ. The CDR3 is 15 residues long. As DNA, the CDR3 is TGCGCCAGCCGACCGACCGGGACAGCTAATGAAAAACTTTTTTTT. The encoded protein is CASRPTGTANEKLFF. The whole variable domain, filled in from reference TRBV5-1 and TRBJ1-4, reads KAGVTQTPRYLIKTRGQQVTLSCSPISGHRSVSWYQQTPGQGLQFLFEYFSETQRNKGNFPGRFSGRQFSNSRSEMNVSTLELGDSALYLCASRPTGTANEKLFFGSGTQLSVL.

The chain joins TRBV12-3 or TRBV12-4 to TRBJ1-1; no definite D call. There are 12 residues in the CDR3. The V end was cut by 3 bases, the J end by 11 bases, with 13 bases between. CDR3 sequence (DNA): TGTGCCAGCAGTTTTCTGAGGCAAGGGGCTTTCTTT. This sequence encodes CASSFLRQGAFF.

V and J are TRBV7-3 and TRBJ2-1; D is undetermined. This CDR3 region has 15 residues. Trimming pared 2 bases from V and 0 bases from J, leaving 8 bases between. Germline V gives CDR1 SGHTA, CDR2 FQGTGA. CDR3 loop: CASSLDIASYNEQFF. Here the CDR3 DNA reads TGTGCCAGCAGCTTAGATATAGCCTCCTACAATGAGCAGTTCTTC.

This sequence joins TRBV20-1 and TRBJ2-5; D might be TRBD2 (5 bases). Trimming cost V 0 bases and J 4 bases, with 18 bases left between them. The CDR3 runs 16 residues. Germline V gene data show CDR1 as DFQATT and CDR2 as SNEGSKA (reference sequence). DNA of the CDR3: TGCAGTGCTAGAGAAGTAGGGCTAGCACCCACAGAGACCCAGTACTTC. It specifies CSAREVGLAPTETQYF.

This clonotype was seen a few times. The chain is built from TRBV9 and TRBJ2-7; D is uncertain. With 0 bases removed from V and 0 bases from J, the gap between germline ends came to 7 bases. Per germline, CDR1 SGDLS and CDR2 YYNGEE. CDR3 length: 14 residues. The CDR3 spells CASSVADRSYEQYF. The CDR3 region has the DNA TGTGCCAGCAGCGTAGCGGACCGCTCCTACGAGCAGTACTTC.

This chain connects TRBV29-1 to TRBJ1-5; TRBD1 matches 8 bases. The CDR3 spans 11 residues. The germline V gene encodes CDR1 SQVTM and CDR2 ANQGSEA. V lost 7 bases, J lost 11 bases, and 7 bases stayed unmatched. The CDR3 sequence: CSAQTGVAQHF. In DNA, the CDR3 is TGCAGCGCTCAGACAGGGGTAGCCCAGCATTTT. Full variable domain (rest looked up from reference TRBV29-1 and TRBJ1-5): SAVISQKPSRDICQRGTSLTIQCQVDSQVTMMFWYRQQPGQSLTLIATANQGSEATYESGFVIDKFPISRPNLTFSTLTVSNMSPEDSSIYLCSAQTGVAQHFGDGTRLSIL.

This sequence joins TRBV5-1 and TRBJ2-1; D may be TRBD1 or TRBD2 (5 bases each). This CDR3 spans 15 amino acids. Trimming took off 7 bases at V and 0 bases at J, with 14 bases between the two ends. Per the germline V gene, CDR1 is SGHRS and CDR2 is YFSETQ. CDR3 protein: CASHGGTGSYNEQFF. Here the CDR3 DNA reads TGCGCCAGCCACGGAGGAACAGGCTCCTACAATGAGCAGTTCTTC.

This clonotype was counted once. This is likely a read error, given that the CDR3 carries no conserved phenylalanine or tryptophan at its end. V and J are TRBV12-3 or TRBV12-4 and TRBJ2-7, with no clear D. V gave up 3 bases and J gave up 5 bases, with 11 bases separating them. CDR3 length: 13 amino acids. CDR3: CASSFLSGHEQYS. The CDR3 bases are TGTGCCAGCAGTTTTCTGTCCGGGCACGAGCAGTACTCC.

The chain couples TRBV12-3 or TRBV12-4 to TRBJ2-1; 7 bases fit TRBD1. The J segment lost 8 bases and the V segment lost 6 bases, leaving 19 bases of the junction unmatched. The CDR3 extends over 17 amino acids. The CDR3 spells CASSLGVGTAVSDEQFF. In nucleotides, the CDR3 is TGTGCCAGCAGCCTGGGCGTTGGGACAGCGGTGTCGGATGAGCAGTTCTTC.

V usage is TRBV7-2 and J usage is TRBJ2-1; D is undetermined. V dropped 6 bases and J dropped 0 bases, with 12 bases sitting between them. This CDR3 is built from 15 residues. Germline-derived CDR1 and CDR2 are SGHTA and FQGNSA. CDR3 residues: CASSPYSGSYNEQFF. In nucleotides, the CDR3 is TGTGCCAGCAGTCCGTACTCCGGCTCCTACAATGAGCAGTTCTTC.

The V gene is TRBV15, the J gene TRBJ2-7; D is possibly TRBD1 (6 bases). V lost 0 bases and J 6 bases, leaving 12 bases between the germline ends. The CDR3 sequence is 14 residues long. Germline values: CDR1 LNHNV, CDR2 YYDKDF (reference sequence). The CDR3, as DNA: TGTGCCACCAGCAGAGATTTGGGGGCGGTCGAGCAGTACTTC. Protein sequence: CATSRDLGAVEQYF.

The rearrangement joins TRBV5-6 to TRBJ2-5; D is unclear. CDR3 length equals 14 residues. The germline V gene encodes CDR1 SGHDT and CDR2 YYEEEE. V lost 1 base to trimming and J lost 5 bases, with 12 bases between them. Here the CDR3 DNA reads TGTGCCAGCAGCTTGTGGGGTTTGGGGGAGACCCAGTACTTC. This sequence encodes CASSLWGLGETQYF.